These 28 T cell receptor beta chains came from one sample sequenced in a study of cytomegalovirus exposure and HLA in healthy donors. Primers: 60 Vbeta forward and 13 Jbeta reverse. Assay used: immunoSEQ multiplex PCR; TCRdb lists only in-frame clones, some missing. This sample carries about 60,000 clones, 75% to 85% of them seen once, and the ten largest clones take under 7%. Material: PBMCs. The origin of the receptors is a male donor in good health and CMV-seronegative.

The chain joins TRBV6-1 to TRBJ2-1, with no clear D. The V end lost 5 bases, the J end lost 0 bases, and 5 bases lay between the germline ends. CDR1 is MNHNS, CDR2 SASEGT, per germline. CDR3 length equals 13 residues. The CDR3 bases are TGTGCCAGCAGTCCGAGCTCCTACAATGAGCAGTTCTTC. It codes for CASSPSSYNEQFF.

The chain employs TRBV15 and TRBJ1-3; no reliable D call. The CDR3 is made up of 15 amino acids. The germline V gene encodes CDR1 LNHNV and CDR2 YYDKDF (reference sequence). V was cut by 4 bases and J by 4 bases, with 14 bases left in between. CDR3 amino acids: CATSKRFYSGNTIYF. CDR3 DNA: TGTGCCACCAGCAAGCGATTTTACTCCGGAAACACCATATATTTT.

This chain uses TRBV11-2 with TRBJ1-2, with unresolved D. CDR3 length equals 13 residues. The V and J ends lost 5 bases and 0 bases respectively, with 7 bases between them. Per the germline V gene, CDR1 is SGHAT and CDR2 is FQNNGV. CDR3: CASSPNANYGYTF. CDR3 nucleotides: TGTGCCAGCAGCCCCAATGCTAACTATGGCTACACCTTC.

V gene TRBV19 combines with J gene TRBJ2-1; 9 positions match TRBD2. From germline, CDR1 is LNHDA and CDR2 SQIVND (reference sequence). The junction had 6 bases not matched to a gene; V was cut back by 1 base and J by 8 bases. The CDR3 runs 15 residues. The CDR3 DNA reads as TGTGCCAGTAGTATAGGAGCGGGGGGTGGGGATGAGCAGTTCTTC. Translating gives CASSIGAGGGDEQFF.

This chain uses TRBV10-3 with TRBJ1-5, with D possibly being TRBD1 (6 bases). Germline V gene data show CDR1 as ENHRY and CDR2 as SYGVKD. CDR3 length: 14 amino acids. V was clipped by 6 bases and J by 7 bases, with 16 bases between them. The CDR3 here is CAIREDSTSQPQHF. CDR3 DNA sequence: TGTGCCATCAGAGAGGACAGCACAAGCCAGCCCCAGCATTTT.

This clone was counted only a few times. The chain recombines TRBV7-6 with TRBJ2-7; TRBD1 is a possible D gene (5 bases). CDR3 length: 14 residues. The germline CDR1 and CDR2 sequences are SGHVS and FNYEAQ. Trimming took 1 base from V and 3 from J, leaving 10 bases between them. CDR3 in DNA: TGTGCCAGCAGCTTAGGCAGGGCAAACTACGAGCAGTACTTC. Its translation is CASSLGRANYEQYF.

The V and J genes are TRBV5-1 and TRBJ2-3, with D possibly matching TRBD2 (6 bases). The V end lost 1 base, the J end lost 3 bases, and 12 bases lay between the germline ends. The CDR3 contains 15 residues. Germline V gene data show CDR1 as SGHRS and CDR2 as YFSETQ. The CDR3 DNA reads as TGCGCCAGCAGCTTGAGTGCTAGCGAGACAGATACGCAGTATTTT. Its protein is CASSLSASETDTQYF. The entire variable domain, with the rest obtained from reference TRBV5-1 and TRBJ2-3, is as follows: KAGVTQTPRYLIKTRGQQVTLSCSPISGHRSVSWYQQTPGQGLQFLFEYFSETQRNKGNFPGRFSGRQFSNSRSEMNVSTLELGDSALYLCASSLSASETDTQYFGPGTRLTVL.

In its sample, this clone is medium-sized. The chain has TRBV4-3 and TRBJ2-7, with D perhaps TRBD2 (5 bases). V dropped 0 bases and J dropped 2 bases, with 11 bases sitting between them. The CDR3 totals 15 residues. CDR1 LGHNA and CDR2 YSLEER come from the germline V gene. CDR3 DNA sequence: TGCGCCAGCAGCCAAGATGGCGGGCACCCCTACGAGCAGTACTTC. Protein product: CASSQDGGHPYEQYF.

The chain links TRBV7-2 to TRBJ2-2, with 10 bases matching TRBD1. The germline gives CDR1 SGHTA, CDR2 FQGNSA. The V and J ends lost 2 bases and 3 bases, in that order; junction bases with no gene match: 3. The CDR3 contains 16 residues. The CDR3 sequence: CASSLFGQGDTGELFF. The CDR3 DNA sequence: TGTGCCAGCAGCTTATTCGGACAGGGGGACACCGGGGAGCTGTTTTTT.

In this sample, this clone turned up a few times. V is TRBV5-1 and J is TRBJ2-3, with D maybe TRBD1 (6 bases). The CDR3 is 14 amino acids. Trimming removed 6 bases from V and 2 bases from J, with 13 bases in between. Germline-derived CDR1 and CDR2 are SGHRS and YFSETQ. The CDR3 region is CASTDRRSTDTQYF. The CDR3 nucleotides are TGCGCCAGCACGGACAGAAGATCCACAGATACGCAGTATTTT.

The chain uses TRBV2 and TRBJ1-1, with 7 positions matching TRBD1. CDR1 SNHLY and CDR2 FYNNEI come from the germline V gene. Unmatched junction bases numbered 2, after V lost 2 bases and J lost 8 bases. The CDR3 length is 12 residues. The CDR3 DNA sequence: TGTGCCAGCAGTGAACTGGGACAGGAAGCTTTCTTT. This gives the protein CASSELGQEAFF.

This clone was detected only a few times. The J gene is TRBJ1-5, the V gene TRBV28, with 7 bases identical to TRBD1. Germline assignment: CDR1 MDHEN and CDR2 SYDVKM. The V segment lost 7 bases and the J segment 0 bases; nucleotides outside the gene matches: 15. The CDR3 runs to 18 residues. CDR3 region: CASNLQGSDPDSNQPQHF. The CDR3 DNA follows: TGTGCCAGCAACCTACAGGGGTCCGACCCTGATAGCAATCAGCCCCAGCATTTT.

The rearrangement links TRBV12-5 to TRBJ1-5; a weak D match, TRBD1 (6 bases). Germline V gene sequence: CDR1 LGHNT, CDR2 FRNRAP. The CDR3 totals 16 residues. V was pared by 6 bases and J by 4 bases, with 19 bases between. CDR3 region: CASGPTGTQVNQPQHF. The CDR3 nucleotides are TGTGCTAGTGGGCCTACCGGGACACAGGTTAATCAGCCCCAGCATTTT.

The chain combines TRBV9 with TRBJ1-1; TRBD1 agrees at 10 bases. CDR1 SGDLS and CDR2 YYNGEE come from the germline V gene. The CDR3 extends over 16 amino acids. The V segment lost 3 bases and the J segment 0 bases; nucleotides outside the gene matches: 5. CDR3 amino acids: CASSAGQGGMNTEAFF. The CDR3, as DNA: TGTGCCAGCAGCGCCGGACAGGGGGGGATGAACACTGAAGCTTTCTTT.

The rearrangement joins TRBV4-2 to TRBJ1-2, with D perhaps matching TRBD1 (5 bases). The CDR3 is made up of 16 amino acids. The germline CDR1 and CDR2 sequences are LGHNA and YNFKEQ. V was shortened by 0 bases and J by 1 base, with 12 bases between the two germline ends. DNA for the CDR3: TGTGCCAGCAGCCAAGATCCAGGGAACCTTAACTATGGCTACACCTTC. It translates to CASSQDPGNLNYGYTF.

The chain is built from TRBV28 and TRBJ2-1; 11 nucleotides align to TRBD1. This CDR3 comprises 15 residues. V dropped 2 bases and J dropped 8; count of bases not matched to a gene: 5. Germline assignment: CDR1 MDHEN and CDR2 SYDVKM. Here the CDR3 DNA reads TGTGCCAGCAGTTTACCCGGGACAGGGGGGGATGAGCAGTTCTTC. It specifies CASSLPGTGGDEQFF.

This sequence joins TRBV7-2 and TRBJ2-7; a possible D gene is TRBD2 (6 bases). V was clipped by 5 bases and J by 1 base, with 12 bases between them. The germline V gene has CDR1 SGHTA and CDR2 FQGNSA. The CDR3 has 14 amino acids. The CDR3 DNA reads as TGTGCCAGCAGCCGGGGGACGGTTTCCTACGAGCAGTACTTC. Protein: CASSRGTVSYEQYF.

J is TRBJ2-5 and V is TRBV6-5, with D possibly being TRBD2 (5 bases). CDR3 length: 13 residues. V was cut by 2 bases and J by 5 bases, with 9 bases left in between. The germline CDR1 and CDR2 sequences are MNHEY and SVGAGI. The CDR3, as DNA: TGTGCCAGCAGTTACGACCCGGGGGAGACCCAGTACTTC. This encodes CASSYDPGETQYF.

The chain employs TRBV10-2 and TRBJ2-2; 7 positions match TRBD1. The CDR3 is 14 residues long. After removal of 4 bases from V and 3 bases from J, the junction contained 2 bases not matched to a gene. Germline loops: CDR1 WSHSY, CDR2 SAAADI. The CDR3 region has the DNA TGCGCCAGCAGTGTTCAGGGGGACACCGGGGAGCTGTTTTTT. Translating it yields CASSVQGDTGELFF.

The CDR3 loop reads CASSQTSQGDRGEQYF. The CDR3 DNA sequence: TGCGCCAGCAGCCAAACGAGTCAGGGGGACAGGGGGGAGCAGTACTTC. The chain combines TRBV5-1 with TRBJ2-7; 11 positions match TRBD1. The CDR3 contains 16 residues. V lost 4 bases and J lost 7; bases outside the gene matches: 13. The V gene's germline CDR1 is SGHRS and CDR2 YFSETQ.

The rearrangement uses TRBV7-6 and TRBJ1-3; 10 bases fit TRBD1. CDR1 is SGHVS, CDR2 FNYEAQ, per germline. V was clipped by 5 bases and J by 2 bases; unmatched bases: 6. The CDR3 contains 16 residues. In DNA form, the CDR3 reads TGTGCCAGCAGCCCGGGACAGGGGCGACCTGGAAACACCATATATTTT. Its translation: CASSPGQGRPGNTIYF.

The chain has TRBV4-2 and TRBJ1-5; possible D gene TRBD1, 6 bases. The length of the CDR3 is 17 residues. The V gene's germline CDR1 is LGHNA and CDR2 YNFKEQ. V was cut by 4 bases and J by 6 bases, with 22 bases left in between. CDR3 sequence (DNA): TGTGCCAGCAGCCCTCGGACAGAGTCTACGCCTAGTCAGCCCCAGCATTTT. Residues: CASSPRTESTPSQPQHF.

This chain uses TRBV5-1 with TRBJ1-2; D gene uncertain. Trimming left V 0 bases short and J 7 bases short, with 13 bases between. Germline V gives CDR1 SGHRS, CDR2 YFSETQ. CDR3 length: 14 residues. CDR3 in amino acids: CASSLGVSLSGYTF. The CDR3 DNA sequence: TGCGCCAGCAGCTTGGGAGTTTCTTTGTCTGGCTACACCTTC.

The chain is built from TRBV19 and TRBJ1-1; no firm D call. CDR1 and CDR2 (germline): LNHDA, SQIVND (reference sequence). The CDR3 has 16 amino acids. Trimming removed 1 base from V and 0 bases from J, with 12 bases in between. As DNA, the CDR3 is TGTGCCAGTAGTATAGTTGTTCGGGGTTTGAACACTGAAGCTTTCTTT. Amino acids: CASSIVVRGLNTEAFF.

The gene calls are TRBV7-2 and TRBJ2-3; D might be TRBD2 (5 bases). Deletions cut 8 bases from V and 1 base from J, with 7 bases between. The germline gives CDR1 SGHTA, CDR2 FQGNSA. This CDR3 spans 12 amino acids. This CDR3 is CASGSRTDTQYF. The DNA for the CDR3 is TGTGCCAGCGGGAGCCGCACAGATACGCAGTATTTT.

In its sample, this clone was seen once. The V call is TRBV9, the J call TRBJ2-5, with 7 nucleotides matching TRBD1. V dropped 4 bases and J dropped 2; count of bases not matched to a gene: 5. The germline V gene has CDR1 SGDLS and CDR2 YYNGEE. This CDR3 has 14 residues. The CDR3 loop reads CASSPRGQQETQYF. The CDR3 DNA is TGTGCCAGCAGCCCCCGGGGACAGCAAGAGACCCAGTACTTC. The variable domain in full, completed from reference TRBV9 and TRBJ2-5, reads DSGVTQTPKHLITATGQRVTLRCSPRSGDLSVYWYQQSLDQGLQFLIQYYNGEERAKGNILERFSAQQFPDLHSELNLSSLELGDSALYFCASSPRGQQETQYFGPGTRLLVL.

V gene TRBV18 combines with J gene TRBJ1-1; D remains ambiguous. Germline CDR1 is KGHSH and CDR2 is LQKENI. V was pared by 3 bases and J by 1 base, with 9 bases between. This CDR3 contains 14 residues. The DNA for the CDR3 is TGTGCCAGCTCACCTACCTCAGAGAACACTGAAGCTTTCTTT. Translation: CASSPTSENTEAFF. The whole variable domain, filled in from reference TRBV18 and TRBJ1-1, reads NAGVMQNPRHLVRRRGQEARLRCSPMKGHSHVYWYRQLPEEGLKFMVYLQKENIIDESGMPKERFSAEFPKEGPSILRIQQVVRGDSAAYFCASSPTSENTEAFFGQGTRLTVV.

The rearrangement uses TRBV7-2 and TRBJ1-2; maybe TRBD1 (5 bases). Deletions cut 1 base from V and 4 bases from J, with 7 bases between. Germline V CDR1 and CDR2: SGHTA, FQGNSA. The CDR3 extends over 13 amino acids. CDR3 coding DNA: TGTGCCAGCAGCTTAGGGGGGGTCTATGGCTACACCTTC. This sequence encodes CASSLGGVYGYTF. Using reference TRBV7-2 and TRBJ1-2 for the parts outside the CDR3, the full variable domain is GAGVSQSPSNKVTEKGKDVELRCDPISGHTALYWYRQSLGQGLEFLIYFQGNSAPDKSGLPSDRFSAERTGGSVSTLTIQRTQQEDSAVYLCASSLGGVYGYTFGSGTRLTVV.